A single sample gave rise to the 7 T cell receptor beta chains below, sequenced in a study of control samples from healthy donors and cancer patients. Repertoires were generated with immunoSEQ multiplex PCR, while TCRdb's copy carries only in-frame clones and drops some. The table has 150,000 to 200,000 clones, roughly 94% seen once. Sequencing was performed on blood. These receptors were taken from a woman between 18 and 29 years old in good health.

The chain uses TRBV5-4 and TRBJ1-2; possibly TRBD1 for D (5 bases). Trimming removed 2 bases from V and 4 bases from J, with 6 bases in between. Germline V gene sequence: CDR1 SGHNT, CDR2 YYREEE (reference sequence). The CDR3 runs to 12 residues. The CDR3 loop reads CASSFDSYGYTF. Here the CDR3 DNA reads TGTGCCAGCAGCTTTGACAGCTATGGCTACACCTTC.

The sample holds a few counts of this clone. This sample also contains other DNA sequences that code for the same CDR3. This sequence joins TRBV7-9 and TRBJ2-3, with 8 bases aligning to TRBD2. The V gene's germline CDR1 is SEHNR and CDR2 FQNEAQ (reference sequence). V lost 6 bases to trimming and J lost 2 bases; unmatched junction nucleotides: 7. The CDR3 has 15 residues. This CDR3 is CASRGSSGVTDTQYF. CDR3 DNA: TGTGCCAGCAGAGGGAGTAGCGGGGTCACAGATACGCAGTATTTT.

The gene calls are TRBV3-1 (or the pseudogene TRBV3-2) and TRBJ1-1, with D maybe TRBD1 (5 bases). Germline V lookup: CDR1 LGHDT, CDR2 YNNKEL (reference sequence). The CDR3 length is 16 residues. Trimming removed 4 bases from V and 3 bases from J, with 18 bases in between. In DNA, the CDR3 is TGTGCCAGCAGCCCGTCCGTCGGGGGACGGGACACTGAAGCTTTCTTT. Its protein product is CASSPSVGGRDTEAFF.

The chain recombines TRBV7-9 with TRBJ2-7, with 8 nucleotides matching TRBD1. Unmatched junction bases numbered 5, after V lost 8 bases and J lost 5 bases. Looked up from germline, CDR1 is SEHNR and CDR2 is FQNEAQ (reference sequence). This CDR3 has 12 residues. The CDR3 sequence: CASDLTGDEQYF. CDR3 DNA sequence: TGTGCCAGCGATTTGACAGGGGACGAGCAGTACTTC.

This chain links TRBV4-1 with TRBJ2-4; possible D gene TRBD2, 6 bases. Germline lookup yields CDR1 MGHRA and CDR2 YSYEKL. Trimming removed 1 base at V and 0 bases at J, with 25 bases between. The CDR3 extends over 21 amino acids. This CDR3 is CASSQGALRGGGVLAKNIQYF. Here the CDR3 DNA reads TGCGCCAGCAGCCAAGGAGCGCTAAGGGGCGGCGGGGTCCTAGCCAAAAACATTCAGTACTTC.

This chain connects TRBV5-4 to TRBJ1-1; D is possibly TRBD1 (6 bases). Trimming shortened V by 4 bases and J by 3 bases, and 13 bases separated the two germline ends. The CDR3 loop spans 14 amino acids. CDR1 and CDR2 from the germline V gene are SGHNT and YYREEE (reference sequence). CDR3: CASSEWDKYTEAFF. CDR3 sequence (DNA): TGTGCCAGCAGCGAATGGGACAAATACACTGAAGCTTTCTTT.

The chain employs TRBV7-8 and TRBJ1-1, with 9 bases aligning to TRBD1. CDR1 is SGHVS and CDR2 is FQNEAQ in the germline V gene. Trimming at V came to 0 bases and at J to 5 bases, leaving 4 bases not matched to a gene. The CDR3 runs to 15 residues. The CDR3 coding sequence is TGTGCCAGCAGCTTAGCTGAGACAGGGGGGACTGAAGCTTTCTTT. Amino acids: CASSLAETGGTEAFF.